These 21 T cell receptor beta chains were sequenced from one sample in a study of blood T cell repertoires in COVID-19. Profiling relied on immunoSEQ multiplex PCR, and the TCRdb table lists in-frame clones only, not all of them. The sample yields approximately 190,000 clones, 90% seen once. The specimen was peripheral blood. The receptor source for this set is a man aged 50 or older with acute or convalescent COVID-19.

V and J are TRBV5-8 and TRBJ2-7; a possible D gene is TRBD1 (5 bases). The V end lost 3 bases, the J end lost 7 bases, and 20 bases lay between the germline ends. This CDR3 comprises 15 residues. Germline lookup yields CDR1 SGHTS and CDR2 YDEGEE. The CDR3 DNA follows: TGTGCCAGCAGCTCCAACAGGCCAACCATGGGGGAGCAGTACGTC. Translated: CASSSNRPTMGEQYV.

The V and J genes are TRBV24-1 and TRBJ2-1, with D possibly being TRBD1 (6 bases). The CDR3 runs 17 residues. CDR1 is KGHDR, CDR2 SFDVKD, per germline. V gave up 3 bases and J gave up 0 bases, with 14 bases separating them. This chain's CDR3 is CATSDVPGTRSYNEQFF. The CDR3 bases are TGTGCCACCAGTGATGTCCCAGGGACACGCTCCTACAATGAGCAGTTCTTC.

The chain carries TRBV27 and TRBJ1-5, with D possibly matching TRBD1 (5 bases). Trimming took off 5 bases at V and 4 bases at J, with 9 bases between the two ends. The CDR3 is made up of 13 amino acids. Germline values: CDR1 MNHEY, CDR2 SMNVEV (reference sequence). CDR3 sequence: CASSRQYNQPQHF. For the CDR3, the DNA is TGTGCCAGCAGTCGACAGTATAATCAGCCCCAGCATTTT.

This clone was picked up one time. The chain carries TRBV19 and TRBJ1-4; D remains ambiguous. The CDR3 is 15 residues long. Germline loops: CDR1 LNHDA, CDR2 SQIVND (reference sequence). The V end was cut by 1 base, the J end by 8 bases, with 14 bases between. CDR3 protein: CASSIASREGEKLFF. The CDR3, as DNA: TGTGCCAGTAGTATAGCGAGCCGGGAAGGAGAAAAACTGTTTTTT.

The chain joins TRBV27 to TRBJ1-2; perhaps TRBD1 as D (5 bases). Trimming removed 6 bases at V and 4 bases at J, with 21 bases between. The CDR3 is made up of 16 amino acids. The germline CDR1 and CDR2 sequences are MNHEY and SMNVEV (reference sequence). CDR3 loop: CASSYEGGAWSYGYTF. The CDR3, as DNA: TGTGCCAGCAGCTATGAAGGAGGGGCTTGGAGCTATGGCTACACCTTC.

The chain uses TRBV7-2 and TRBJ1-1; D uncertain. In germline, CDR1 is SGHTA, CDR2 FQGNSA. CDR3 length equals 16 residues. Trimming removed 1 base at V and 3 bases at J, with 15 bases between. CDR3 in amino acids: CASSLVAGRMDTEAFF. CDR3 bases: TGTGCCAGCAGCTTAGTAGCGGGGAGGATGGACACTGAAGCTTTCTTT.

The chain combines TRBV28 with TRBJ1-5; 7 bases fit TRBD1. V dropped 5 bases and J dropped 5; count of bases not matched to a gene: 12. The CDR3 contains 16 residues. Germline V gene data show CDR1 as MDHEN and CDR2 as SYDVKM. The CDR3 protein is CASSTQIEGAYQPQHF. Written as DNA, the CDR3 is TGTGCCAGCAGTACACAGATCGAGGGGGCTTATCAGCCCCAGCATTTT. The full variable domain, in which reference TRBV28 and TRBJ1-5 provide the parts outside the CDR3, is DVKVTQSSRYLVKRTGEKVFLECVQDMDHENMFWYRQDPGLGLRLIYFSYDVKMKEKGDIPEGYSVSREKKERFSLILESASTNQTSMYLCASSTQIEGAYQPQHFGDGTRLSIL.

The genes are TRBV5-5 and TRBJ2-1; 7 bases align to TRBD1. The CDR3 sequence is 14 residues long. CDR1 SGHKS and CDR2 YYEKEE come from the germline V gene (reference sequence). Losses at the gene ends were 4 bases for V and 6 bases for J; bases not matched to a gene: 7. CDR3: CASSLTRDSNEQFF. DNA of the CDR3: TGTGCCAGCAGCCTAACCCGGGACAGCAATGAGCAGTTCTTC.

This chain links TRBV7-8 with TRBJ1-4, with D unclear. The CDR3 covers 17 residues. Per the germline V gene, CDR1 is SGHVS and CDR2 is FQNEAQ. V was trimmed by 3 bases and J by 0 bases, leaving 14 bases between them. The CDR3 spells CASSLQATHATNEKLFF. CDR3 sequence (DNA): TGTGCCAGCAGCTTGCAGGCGACGCATGCAACTAATGAAAAACTGTTTTTT.

The CDR3 coding sequence is TGCAGCGTCCGTCGGGGGGGCACTGAAGCTTTCTTT. This translates into CSVRRGGTEAFF. The J gene is TRBJ1-1, the V gene TRBV29-1, with a weak D call TRBD1 (5 bases). The germline V gene encodes CDR1 SQVTM and CDR2 ANQGSEA. The length of the CDR3 is 12 residues. V lost 6 bases, J lost 4 bases, and 12 bases lay in between.

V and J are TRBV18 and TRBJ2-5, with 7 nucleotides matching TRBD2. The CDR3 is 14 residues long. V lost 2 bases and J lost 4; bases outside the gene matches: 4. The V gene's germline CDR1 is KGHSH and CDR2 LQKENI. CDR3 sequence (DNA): TGTGCCAGCTCACCAGTTGCGGGAGTAGAGACCCAGTACTTC. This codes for CASSPVAGVETQYF. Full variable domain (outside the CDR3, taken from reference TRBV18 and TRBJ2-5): NAGVMQNPRHLVRRRGQEARLRCSPMKGHSHVYWYRQLPEEGLKFMVYLQKENIIDESGMPKERFSAEFPKEGPSILRIQQVVRGDSAAYFCASSPVAGVETQYFGPGTRLLVL.

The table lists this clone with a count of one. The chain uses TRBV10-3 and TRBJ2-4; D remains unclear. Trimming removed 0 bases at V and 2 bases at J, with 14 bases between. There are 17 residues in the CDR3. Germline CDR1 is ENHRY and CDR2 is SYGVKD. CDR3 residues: CAISESTLEGTKNIQYF. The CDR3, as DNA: TGTGCCATCAGTGAGTCGACTCTGGAAGGTACCAAAAACATTCAGTACTTC.

Here the CDR3 DNA reads TGCGCCAGCACTTGGGGAGGGGTAAACACCGGGGAGCTGTTTTTT. The encoded protein is CASTWGGVNTGELFF. This chain links TRBV10-2 with TRBJ2-2; 7 bases line up with TRBD2. The CDR3 is 15 amino acids. From germline, CDR1 is WSHSY and CDR2 SAAADI. V was clipped by 7 bases and J by 2 bases; unmatched bases: 7.

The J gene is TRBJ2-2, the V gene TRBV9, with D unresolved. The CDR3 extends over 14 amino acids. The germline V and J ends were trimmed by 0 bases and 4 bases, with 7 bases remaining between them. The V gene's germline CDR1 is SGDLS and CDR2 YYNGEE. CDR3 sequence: CASSVAPPTGELFF. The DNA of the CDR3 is TGTGCCAGCAGCGTAGCTCCCCCCACCGGGGAGCTGTTTTTT.

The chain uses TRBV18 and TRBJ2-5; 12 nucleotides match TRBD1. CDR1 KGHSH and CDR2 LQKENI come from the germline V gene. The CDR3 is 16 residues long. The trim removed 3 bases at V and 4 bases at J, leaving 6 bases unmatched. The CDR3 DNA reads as TGTGCCAGCTCACCCCTGGGGACAGGGGGCCGAGAGACCCAGTACTTC. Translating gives CASSPLGTGGRETQYF.

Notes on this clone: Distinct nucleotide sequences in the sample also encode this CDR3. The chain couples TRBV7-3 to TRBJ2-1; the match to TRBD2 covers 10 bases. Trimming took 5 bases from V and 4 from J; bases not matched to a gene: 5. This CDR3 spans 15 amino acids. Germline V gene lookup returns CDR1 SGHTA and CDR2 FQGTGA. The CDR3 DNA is TGTGCCAGCAGCCCACGGACTAGCGGATACAATGAGCAGTTCTTC. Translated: CASSPRTSGYNEQFF.

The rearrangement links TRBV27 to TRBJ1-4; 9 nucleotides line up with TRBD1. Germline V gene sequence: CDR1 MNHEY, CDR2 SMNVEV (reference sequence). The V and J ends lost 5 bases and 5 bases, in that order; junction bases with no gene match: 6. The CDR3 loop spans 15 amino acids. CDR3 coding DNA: TGTGCCAGCAGTCCCTGGGACAGGGTGAATGAAAAACTGTTTTTT. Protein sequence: CASSPWDRVNEKLFF.

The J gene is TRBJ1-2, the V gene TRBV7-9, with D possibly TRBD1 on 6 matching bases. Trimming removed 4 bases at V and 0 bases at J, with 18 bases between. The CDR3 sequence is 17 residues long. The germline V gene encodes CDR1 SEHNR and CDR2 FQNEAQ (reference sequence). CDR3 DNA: TGTGCCAGCAGCTCCGGGACAAGGCCTGTACCTAACTATGGCTACACCTTC. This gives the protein CASSSGTRPVPNYGYTF.

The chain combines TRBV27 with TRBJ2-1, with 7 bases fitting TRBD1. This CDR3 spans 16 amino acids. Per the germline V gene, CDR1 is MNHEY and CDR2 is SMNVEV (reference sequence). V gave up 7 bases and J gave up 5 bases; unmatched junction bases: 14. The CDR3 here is CASTRTTGWVHNEQFF. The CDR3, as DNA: TGTGCCAGCACCAGGACGACAGGGTGGGTGCACAATGAGCAGTTCTTC.

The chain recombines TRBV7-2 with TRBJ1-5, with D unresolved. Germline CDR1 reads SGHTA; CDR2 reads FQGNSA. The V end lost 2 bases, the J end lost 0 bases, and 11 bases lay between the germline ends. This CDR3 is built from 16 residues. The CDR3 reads CASSLWAEVSNQPQHF. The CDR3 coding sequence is TGTGCCAGCAGCTTATGGGCAGAAGTTAGCAATCAGCCCCAGCATTTT. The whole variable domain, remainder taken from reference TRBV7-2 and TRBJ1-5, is GAGVSQSPSNKVTEKGKDVELRCDPISGHTALYWYRQSLGQGLEFLIYFQGNSAPDKSGLPSDRFSAERTGGSVSTLTIQRTQQEDSAVYLCASSLWAEVSNQPQHFGDGTRLSIL.

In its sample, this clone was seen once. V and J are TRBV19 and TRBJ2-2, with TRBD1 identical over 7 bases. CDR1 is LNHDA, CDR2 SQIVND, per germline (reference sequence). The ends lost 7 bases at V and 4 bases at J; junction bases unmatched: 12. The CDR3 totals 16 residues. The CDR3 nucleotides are TGTGCCAGTACCCGGCGACTGGGACAGAGCACCGGGGAGCTGTTTTTT. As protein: CASTRRLGQSTGELFF.